What follows are 10 T cell receptor beta chains derived from one specimen sequenced in a study of T cell changes during pregnancy in multiple sclerosis. Profiling relied on immunoSEQ multiplex PCR, and the TCRdb table lists in-frame clones only, not all of them. The sample carries approximately 40,000 clones, about 91% recorded once. The specimen was CD4+ T cells from peripheral blood mononuclear cells, collected in the third trimester of pregnancy. Receptor source: a female donor with multiple sclerosis, enrolled in a pregnancy study.

The chain carries TRBV11-2 and TRBJ1-3, with D perhaps matching TRBD1 (6 bases). The germline V gene encodes CDR1 SGHAT and CDR2 FQNNGV. V was shortened by 1 base and J by 4 bases, with 11 bases between the two germline ends. CDR3 length: 15 residues. The CDR3 DNA follows: TGTGCCAGCAGCTTAGGTTCAGGGGACGGAAACACCATATATTTT. Amino acids: CASSLGSGDGNTIYF.

V usage is TRBV27 and J usage is TRBJ2-2; D is ambiguous. V was pared by 1 base and J by 6 bases, with 12 bases between. Germline V lookup: CDR1 MNHEY, CDR2 SMNVEV (reference sequence). The CDR3 consists of 15 residues. The CDR3 DNA is TGTGCCAGCAGTTTATTTGGGTCCGCGGCCGGGGAGCTGTTTTTT. Its translation: CASSLFGSAAGELFF.

For the CDR3, the DNA is TGCAGCGTGGGGGGGGCAGCGTCCTACGAGCAGTACTTC. This encodes CSVGGAASYEQYF. V gene TRBV29-1 combines with J gene TRBJ2-7; a weak D match, TRBD2 (7 bases). The CDR3 is made up of 13 amino acids. Trimming stripped 6 bases from V and 1 base from J, with 13 bases between. The germline V gene has CDR1 SQVTM and CDR2 ANQGSEA.

The V call is TRBV7-3, the J call TRBJ2-3, with 9 nucleotides matching TRBD2. CDR3 length: 17 residues. The germline V gene has CDR1 SGHTA and CDR2 FQGTGA. V lost 4 bases and J lost 0; bases outside the gene matches: 8. The CDR3 loop is CASSSPLTSGSTDTQYF. As DNA, the CDR3 is TGTGCCAGCAGCTCACCCTTGACTAGCGGAAGCACAGATACGCAGTATTTT.

This chain uses TRBV5-1 with TRBJ2-6; D gene unclear. Trimming left V 4 bases short and J 1 base short, with 6 bases between. Germline V gene data show CDR1 as SGHRS and CDR2 as YFSETQ. The CDR3 loop spans 14 amino acids. The CDR3: CASSTGSGANVLTF. CDR3 in DNA: TGCGCCAGCAGCACGGGTTCTGGGGCCAACGTCCTGACTTTC.

The chain joins TRBV5-1 to TRBJ1-1, with 10 nucleotides matching TRBD1. CDR3 length equals 15 residues. V lost 0 bases and J lost 6; bases outside the gene matches: 5. Per the germline V gene, CDR1 is SGHRS and CDR2 is YFSETQ. Here the CDR3 DNA reads TGCGCCAGCAGCTTGGTCGGACAGGGGGAATCTGAAGCTTTCTTT. Residues: CASSLVGQGESEAFF.

The chain uses TRBV28 and TRBJ2-3; a weak D match, TRBD2 (5 bases). The V gene lost 1 base and the J gene lost 8 bases, with 7 bases spanning the gap. Germline values: CDR1 MDHEN, CDR2 SYDVKM. This CDR3 comprises 12 residues. The CDR3 is CASSLYSGTQYF. The CDR3 coding sequence is TGTGCCAGCAGTTTATACAGCGGTACGCAGTATTTT.

This sequence joins TRBV6-1 and TRBJ1-4; a weak D match, TRBD1 (5 bases). This CDR3 has 14 amino acids. Trimming pared 7 bases from V and 3 bases from J, leaving 12 bases between. Germline V lookup: CDR1 MNHNS, CDR2 SASEGT. The DNA of the CDR3 is TGTGCCAGCATCCGGTCGGGGGCTAATGAAAAACTGTTTTTT. It yields the protein CASIRSGANEKLFF.

This chain's CDR3 is CALGTGTYEQYF. In DNA form, the CDR3 reads TGTGCCCTAGGAACAGGGACCTACGAGCAGTACTTC. The chain combines TRBV10-3 with TRBJ2-7; TRBD1 is a possible D gene (6 bases). The germline gives CDR1 ENHRY, CDR2 SYGVKD. V lost 11 bases and J lost 2, with 13 bases in between. CDR3 length equals 12 residues.

The chain recombines TRBV7-9 with TRBJ2-3, with 8 bases fitting TRBD2. Germline values: CDR1 SEHNR, CDR2 FQNEAQ (reference sequence). The CDR3 totals 17 residues. V lost 5 bases to trimming and J lost 1 base; unmatched junction nucleotides: 11. The CDR3 DNA is TGTGCCAGCAGCCCGACGTGGGCAGCGGGAGGCACAGATACGCAGTATTTT. Protein: CASSPTWAAGGTDTQYF.